Each of the 27 T cell receptor beta chains below was sequenced from the same sample in a study of shared clonotypes between healthy human individuals. Profiled with immunoSEQ multiplex PCR; TCRdb holds only in-frame clones, not every one. The sample contains more than 550,000 clones, 92% of which appear only once. CD45RO-negative cells were positively selected for CCR7, leaving out terminally differentiated effector memory CD45RA+ cells. Sequencing was carried out using naive CD8+ T cells sorted from blood. The receptors originated from a man aged 30-40 years in good health.

The rearrangement uses TRBV5-5 and TRBJ2-7; TRBD2 agrees at 11 bases. This CDR3 spans 17 amino acids. Germline CDR1 and CDR2: SGHKS and YYEKEE (reference sequence). J was trimmed by 1 base and V by 4 bases; bases with no gene match: 10. CDR3 nucleotide sequence: TGTGCCAGCAGCCCTTACGAGGGGACTAGCGGTTCCTACGAGCAGTACTTC. Residues: CASSPYEGTSGSYEQYF.

The J gene is TRBJ2-7, the V gene TRBV29-1, with 9 bases identical to TRBD2. Unmatched junction bases numbered 7, after V lost 7 bases and J lost 3 bases. The CDR3 is 13 amino acids. CDR1 SQVTM and CDR2 ANQGSEA come from the germline V gene. In nucleotides, the CDR3 is TGCAGCGCTATTGAGACTAGCGGCTACGAGCAGTACTTC. Its translation: CSAIETSGYEQYF.

The rearrangement joins TRBV11-2 to TRBJ2-1; D is unclear. The CDR3 has 12 residues. Per the germline V gene, CDR1 is SGHAT and CDR2 is FQNNGV. Trimming left V 2 bases short and J 9 bases short, with 8 bases between. DNA for the CDR3: TGTGCCAGCAGCTTAATGACTTTTGAGCAGTTCTTC. Its translation is CASSLMTFEQFF.

V gene TRBV5-4 combines with J gene TRBJ2-7; 7 nucleotides agree with TRBD2. V dropped 4 bases and J dropped 7; count of bases not matched to a gene: 11. CDR1 is SGHNT and CDR2 is YYREEE in the germline V gene (reference sequence). The length of the CDR3 is 14 residues. CDR3 nucleotide sequence: TGTGCCAGCAGCCGAGCGGGGCTTGTGGTGGAGCAGTACTTC. Protein sequence: CASSRAGLVVEQYF. Supplemented by reference TRBV5-4 and TRBJ2-7, the full variable domain reads ETGVTQSPTHLIKTRGQQVTLRCSSQSGHNTVSWYQQALGQGPQFIFQYYREEENGRGNFPPRFSGLQFPNYSSELNVNALELDDSALYLCASSRAGLVVEQYFGPGTRLTVT.

The chain has TRBV18 and TRBJ2-5, with D possibly TRBD2 on 5 matching bases. V was shortened by 6 bases and J by 5 bases, with 13 bases between the two germline ends. The length of the CDR3 is 13 residues. Per the germline V gene, CDR1 is KGHSH and CDR2 is LQKENI. The CDR3, as DNA: TGTGCCAGCTCGGGTGAGGGCTGGGAGACCCAGTACTTC. It is translated as CASSGEGWETQYF.

J is TRBJ2-7 and V is TRBV28; tentative D call: TRBD2 (6 bases). In germline, CDR1 is MDHEN, CDR2 SYDVKM. CDR3 length: 13 amino acids. The ends were cut back, 8 bases at V and 2 bases at J, with 13 bases in the middle. The CDR3 sequence is CASWAGRTYEQYF. The CDR3 DNA reads TGTGCCAGCTGGGCGGGACGGACCTACGAGCAGTACTTC.

V and J are TRBV4-3 and TRBJ2-5; the D is unclear. The CDR3 spans 15 residues. The germline V gene encodes CDR1 LGHNA and CDR2 YSLEER. V was pared by 4 bases and J by 5 bases, with 17 bases between. The CDR3: CASSRSYRSVETQYF. CDR3 nucleotide sequence: TGCGCCAGCAGCCGTTCCTACCGATCGGTGGAGACCCAGTACTTC.

This chain joins TRBV11-2 and TRBJ2-2; D tentatively fits TRBD1 or TRBD2 (5 bases each). Germline V CDR1 and CDR2: SGHAT, FQNNGV. This CDR3 comprises 19 residues. Trimming cost V 2 bases and J 4 bases, with 23 bases left between them. The CDR3 DNA reads TGTGCCAGCAGCTTAACCTTCCTATCGGGGACGGGGACCACCGGGGAGCTGTTTTTT. It specifies CASSLTFLSGTGTTGELFF. The whole variable domain, filled in from reference TRBV11-2 and TRBJ2-2, reads EAGVAQSPRYKIIEKRQSVAFWCNPISGHATLYWYQQILGQGPKLLIQFQNNGVVDDSQLPKDRFSAERLKGVDSTLKIQPAKLEDSAVYLCASSLTFLSGTGTTGELFFGEGSRLTVL.

In the case of this clone: Additional DNA sequences in this sample encode the identical CDR3. V is TRBV6-5 and J is TRBJ2-5; no definite D call. Germline V gives CDR1 MNHEY, CDR2 SVGAGI. The V end lost 4 bases, the J end lost 5 bases, and 5 bases lay between the germline ends. This CDR3 has 11 amino acids. The CDR3 bases are TGTGCCAGCAGTTCCGGGGAGACCCAGTACTTC. Its translation is CASSSGETQYF.

The rearrangement uses TRBV7-9 and TRBJ2-5; 7 nucleotides agree with TRBD2. Germline values: CDR1 SEHNR, CDR2 FQNEAQ (reference sequence). V trimming: 1 base; J trimming: 7 bases; junction bases outside the gene matches: 6. There are 14 residues in the CDR3. CDR3 in amino acids: CASSLEREDRTQYF. The CDR3 DNA sequence: TGTGCCAGCAGCTTAGAACGGGAGGATAGGACCCAGTACTTC.

CDR3 amino acids: CASTPSGIINYGYTF. The CDR3 DNA reads as TGTGCCAGCACCCCTTCCGGGATTATTAACTATGGCTACACCTTC. The genes are TRBV27 and TRBJ1-2, with no clear D. V lost 7 bases, J lost 1 base, and 16 bases lay in between. The CDR3 runs to 15 residues. Germline loops: CDR1 MNHEY, CDR2 SMNVEV (reference sequence).

V is TRBV5-1 and J is TRBJ1-4; weak D call: TRBD1 (5 bases). V lost 4 bases and J 7 bases, leaving 17 bases between the germline ends. The CDR3 runs to 15 residues. CDR1 and CDR2 (germline): SGHRS, YFSETQ. The CDR3 DNA is TGCGCCAGCAGCACGGGTGGGGCAGGGTTTGAAAAACTGTTTTTT. It is translated as CASSTGGAGFEKLFF.

This clone was recorded only once. The V call is TRBV18, the J call TRBJ2-3, with D perhaps matching TRBD2 (6 bases). CDR3 length equals 16 residues. Germline CDR1 reads KGHSH; CDR2 reads LQKENI. V was pared by 6 bases and J by 1 base, with 17 bases between. Written as DNA, the CDR3 is TGTGCCAGCTCTCCGGCTTTTAGCGGAGGCACAGATACGCAGTATTTT. Translation gives CASSPAFSGGTDTQYF.

V gene TRBV18 combines with J gene TRBJ1-4, with 7 bases fitting TRBD1. The CDR3 totals 15 residues. The V gene's germline CDR1 is KGHSH and CDR2 LQKENI. V shed 4 bases, J shed 7 bases, and the junction held 9 bases outside the gene matches. The chain's CDR3 is CASSRQGGGVEKLFF. The CDR3 region has the DNA TGTGCCAGCTCACGACAGGGAGGCGGCGTTGAAAAACTGTTTTTT. Looking up the rest from reference TRBV18 and TRBJ1-4 gives the full variable domain: NAGVMQNPRHLVRRRGQEARLRCSPMKGHSHVYWYRQLPEEGLKFMVYLQKENIIDESGMPKERFSAEFPKEGPSILRIQQVVRGDSAAYFCASSRQGGGVEKLFFGSGTQLSVL.

The chain joins TRBV6-5 to TRBJ2-1; 7 nucleotides line up with TRBD2. The V and J ends lost 2 bases and 3 bases, in that order; junction bases with no gene match: 7. Per the germline V gene, CDR1 is MNHEY and CDR2 is SVGAGI. The CDR3 has 16 residues. CDR3 protein: CASSYRPGGSYNEQFF. Written as DNA, the CDR3 is TGTGCCAGCAGTTACCGTCCTGGCGGGAGCTACAATGAGCAGTTCTTC.

The chain recombines TRBV27 with TRBJ2-1, with TRBD1 identical over 9 bases. The junction had 6 bases not matched to a gene; V was cut back by 3 bases and J by 6 bases. Per the germline V gene, CDR1 is MNHEY and CDR2 is SMNVEV (reference sequence). The CDR3 runs 15 residues. The CDR3 DNA reads as TGTGCCAGCAGTTTCATAGGACAGGGGTTCAATGAGCAGTTCTTC. Protein: CASSFIGQGFNEQFF.

CDR3 in DNA: TGTGCCAGCTCGGGACTAGCAGAAAATGAGCAGTTCTTC. This gives the protein CASSGLAENEQFF. This rearrangement joins TRBV13 to TRBJ2-1; 9 bases agree with TRBD2. Per the germline V gene, CDR1 is PRHDT and CDR2 is FYEKMQ (reference sequence). The CDR3 is 13 residues long. The junction had 6 bases not matched to a gene; V was cut back by 8 bases and J by 7 bases.

V is TRBV11-3 and J is TRBJ2-6; 9 nucleotides line up with TRBD1. The CDR3 has 17 amino acids. V gave up 6 bases and J gave up 0 bases; unmatched junction bases: 6. Germline V gene lookup returns CDR1 SGHNT and CDR2 YENEEA. Here the CDR3 reads CASSPGQGNSGANVLTF. In DNA form, the CDR3 reads TGTGCCAGCAGTCCGGGACAGGGCAACTCTGGGGCCAACGTCCTGACTTTC.

The V call is TRBV2, the J call TRBJ2-5; 12 bases fit TRBD2. V lost 2 bases to trimming and J lost 4 bases; unmatched junction nucleotides: 8. This CDR3 contains 17 residues. Germline CDR1 SNHLY, CDR2 FYNNEI. CDR3 sequence: CASSELETSGRGETQYF. CDR3 coding DNA: TGTGCCAGCAGTGAACTAGAGACTAGCGGGAGAGGAGAGACCCAGTACTTC.

V gene TRBV20-1 combines with J gene TRBJ2-3, with D perhaps being TRBD1 or TRBD2 (5 bases each). Germline lookup yields CDR1 DFQATT and CDR2 SNEGSKA (reference sequence). Trimming shortened V by 6 bases and J by 8 bases, and 12 bases separated the two germline ends. This CDR3 is built from 11 residues. The CDR3 region is CSAKLGVTQYF. In nucleotides, the CDR3 is TGCAGTGCCAAACTAGGGGTTACGCAGTATTTT.

Remarks on this clone: Other DNA sequences from this sample encode an identical CDR3 as well. CDR3 region: CASSFAGSSYNEQFF. CDR3 nucleotides: TGTGCCAGCAGTTTCGCGGGAAGCTCCTACAATGAGCAGTTCTTC. V is TRBV28 and J is TRBJ2-1; weak D call: TRBD2 (6 bases). The CDR3 has 15 amino acids. V was clipped by 3 bases and J by 0 bases, with 9 bases between them. Germline loops: CDR1 MDHEN, CDR2 SYDVKM.

The chain employs TRBV9 and TRBJ2-3; D is unresolved. The CDR3 has 17 residues. The germline V gene encodes CDR1 SGDLS and CDR2 YYNGEE. Deletions cut 5 bases from V and 4 bases from J, with 23 bases between. CDR3 protein: CASSEAFLGILADTQYF. The CDR3 nucleotides read TGTGCCAGCAGTGAAGCTTTTCTGGGGATTCTCGCAGATACGCAGTATTTT.

The chain links TRBV19 to TRBJ1-2; TRBD1 matches at 7 bases. V gave up 4 bases and J gave up 4 bases; unmatched junction bases: 15. The CDR3 spans 17 residues. Germline values: CDR1 LNHDA, CDR2 SQIVND (reference sequence). The CDR3 is CASSTALQGHHLYGYTF. Written as DNA, the CDR3 is TGTGCCAGTAGTACCGCACTACAGGGGCACCACCTCTATGGCTACACCTTC.

The chain couples TRBV15 to TRBJ1-2, with D maybe TRBD1 (6 bases). The germline gives CDR1 LNHNV, CDR2 YYDKDF (reference sequence). V was pared by 0 bases and J by 8 bases, with 13 bases between. This CDR3 has 14 amino acids. CDR3 coding DNA: TGTGCCACCAGCAGAGACAGGGGTTTGGGCGGCTACACCTTC. It codes for CATSRDRGLGGYTF.

This chain connects TRBV7-9 to TRBJ1-1, with D perhaps matching TRBD1 (6 bases). The germline V gene encodes CDR1 SEHNR and CDR2 FQNEAQ (reference sequence). Trimming left V 4 bases short and J 8 bases short, with 11 bases between. The CDR3 has 12 amino acids. As DNA, the CDR3 is TGTGCCAGCAGCTATACAGGGATCGAAGCTTTCTTT. The encoded protein is CASSYTGIEAFF.

The gene calls are TRBV7-9 and TRBJ1-4; 8 bases agree with TRBD1. J was trimmed by 2 bases and V by 5 bases; bases with no gene match: 4. CDR1 SEHNR and CDR2 FQNEAQ come from the germline V gene (reference sequence). The CDR3 covers 15 residues. The CDR3: CASSGRGPTNEKLFF. The CDR3 region has the DNA TGTGCCAGCAGCGGCAGGGGGCCCACTAATGAAAAACTGTTTTTT.

This chain connects TRBV27 to TRBJ2-5, with D perhaps TRBD1 (5 bases). This CDR3 is built from 16 residues. The germline gives CDR1 MNHEY, CDR2 SMNVEV (reference sequence). V lost 0 bases to trimming and J lost 1 base, with 12 bases between them. The CDR3 spells CASSLSGHRLQETQYF. CDR3 sequence (DNA): TGTGCCAGCAGTTTATCCGGACACCGACTCCAAGAGACCCAGTACTTC.